The rows below give T cell receptor beta chains drawn from one sample of a study of human T cells and chemical hapten exposure. From the RACE reads, TCRdb called clonotypes with MiXCR, one entry per CDR3 protein. Of fewer than 350,000 distinct CDR3 sequences in the sample, 7.5% to 9% were seen once. This specimen was whole blood, taken in connection with sensitization to the hapten diphenylcyclopropenone (DPC). Receptor source: a man between 18 and 29 years old with alopecia areata. Some clones in this sample may be carry-over from other donors' samples. CDR3s leave out the opening cysteine and the closing phenylalanine or tryptophan.

V gene	J gene	CDR3 protein
TRBV24-1	TRBJ2-3	ATSSGITDTQY
TRBV6-5	TRBJ2-3	ASSPPSDTQY
TRBV12-5	TRBJ1-2	ASGFSVNYGYT
TRBV27	TRBJ2-3	ASSLPADTQY
TRBV7-9	TRBJ2-1	ASSPRFRSGGPGSEQF
TRBV20-1	TRBJ2-5	SARDQRGGYETQY
TRBV6-6	TRBJ2-7	ATKDREYYEQY
TRBV20-1	TRBJ1-2	SASWGTNYGYT
TRBV15	TRBJ1-1	ATKDRTADTEAF
TRBV6-2/TRBV6-3	TRBJ1-2	ASSPEAVIYGYT
TRBV9	TRBJ2-3	ASSIGYTDTQY
TRBV28	TRBJ2-5	ASSTPGRQETQY
TRBV27	TRBJ2-7	ASSSSGTARF
TRBV6-5	TRBJ1-1	ASSNDRLNTEAF
TRBV14	TRBJ2-3	ASSQMGVAPGEY
TRBV25-1	TRBJ1-6	ASSETGDSPLH
TRBV7-9	TRBJ2-1	ASRSGNEQF
TRBV6-5	TRBJ2-3	ASSLGPSTDTQY
TRBV5-6	TRBJ1-5	ASSLIGGPGHTSNQPQH
TRBV15	TRBJ1-4	ATSRVRNEKLF
TRBV29-1	TRBJ2-7	SVAFGVTYEQY
TRBV4-3	TRBJ1-1	ASSQGTGADTEAF
TRBV3-1	TRBJ2-3	ASSRTTSGGAGFTDTQY
TRBV12-3/TRBV12-4	TRBJ1-2	ASSRHRDRADGYT